This T cell receptor beta chain was sequenced for a study of T cell clonotyping in hematopoietic cell transplantation. Of note for this clone: Its cognate antigen is unknown.

The assay was immunoSEQ multiplex PCR, and TCRdb's table has in-frame clones only and misses some. The sample carries 30,000 to 45,000 clones, about 87% recorded once. Study outcomes and limitations: Higher Inverse Simpson Index values in graft donor and pretransplant recipient predicted broader posttransplant TCR diversity. CD4 and CD8 repertoire contributions could not be separated without sorting.

Looked up from germline, CDR1 is ENHRY and CDR2 is SYGVKD. The CDR3 has 14 amino acids. Trimming left V 5 bases short and J 3 bases short, with 13 bases between. The chain couples TRBV10-3 to TRBJ1-2; D not certain. The specimen was peripheral blood mononuclear cells. The receptor was derived from a woman aged 35 to 49 in good health. Some clones in this sample may be carry-over from other donors' samples. CDR3 amino acids: CAISSQQSDYGYTF. CDR3 nucleotide sequence: TGTGCCATCAGTTCCCAGCAAAGTGACTATGGCTACACCTTC.